Reported below is one T cell receptor beta chain. The CDR3 length is 17 residues. The trim removed 4 bases at V and 1 base at J, leaving 11 bases unmatched. CDR1 SGHRS and CDR2 YFSETQ come from the germline V gene. This entry belongs to a study of blood T cell repertoires in COVID-19. Turning to the study itself: Acute-phase and convalescent COVID-19 samples originated in the United States, Italy and Spain. The cDNA or gDNA used as material had been derived from T cells, B-cell-depleted T cells, or PBMCs.

In the study's own analysis: Reference gene primer amplification yielded estimated nucleated cell counts. Clones were read by immunoSEQ multiplex PCR, and TCRdb kept only the in-frame ones, dropping some. The V and J calls and clone size come from that table; D and trimming were worked out from the DNA. The sample records approximately 190,000 clones, more than 75% being singletons. Sequenced: peripheral blood. The sequence derives from a man aged 35 to 55 with active or convalescent COVID-19. This chain links TRBV5-1 with TRBJ2-3, with 8 bases that match TRBD2. Here the CDR3 DNA reads TGCGCCAGCAGCACAGGGTCGGGAGGGTTACGCACAGATACGCAGTATTTT. Its protein product is CASSTGSGGLRTDTQYF.